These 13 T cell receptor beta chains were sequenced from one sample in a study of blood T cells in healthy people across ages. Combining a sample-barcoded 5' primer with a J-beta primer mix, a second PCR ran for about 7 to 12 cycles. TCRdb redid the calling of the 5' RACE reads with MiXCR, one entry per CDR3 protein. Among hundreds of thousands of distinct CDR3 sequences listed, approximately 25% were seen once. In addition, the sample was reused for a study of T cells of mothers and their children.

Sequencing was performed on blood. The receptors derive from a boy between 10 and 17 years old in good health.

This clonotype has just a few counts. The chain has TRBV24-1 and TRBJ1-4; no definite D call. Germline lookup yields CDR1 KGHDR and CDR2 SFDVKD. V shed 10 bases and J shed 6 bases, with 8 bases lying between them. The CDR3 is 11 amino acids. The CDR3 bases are TGTGCCACTGCCTCGGATGAAAAACTGTTTTTT. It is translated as CATASDEKLFF.

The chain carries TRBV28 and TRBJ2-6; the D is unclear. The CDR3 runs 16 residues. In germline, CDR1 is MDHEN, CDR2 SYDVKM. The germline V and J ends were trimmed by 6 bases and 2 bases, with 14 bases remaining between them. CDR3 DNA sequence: TGTGCCAGCAGACAAACAGAGGCCACTGGGGCCAACGTCCTGACTTTC. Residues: CASRQTEATGANVLTF. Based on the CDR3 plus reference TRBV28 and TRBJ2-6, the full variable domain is DVKVTQSSRYLVKRTGEKVFLECVQDMDHENMFWYRQDPGLGLRLIYFSYDVKMKEKGDIPEGYSVSREKKERFSLILESASTNQTSMYLCASRQTEATGANVLTFGAGSRLTVL.

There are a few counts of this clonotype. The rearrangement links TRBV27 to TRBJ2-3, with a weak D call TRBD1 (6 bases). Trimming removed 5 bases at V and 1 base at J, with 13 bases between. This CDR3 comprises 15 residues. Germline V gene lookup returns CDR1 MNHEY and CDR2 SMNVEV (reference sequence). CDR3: CASSRTVGRTDTQYF. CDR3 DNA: TGTGCCAGCAGTCGGACAGTTGGTCGCACAGATACGCAGTATTTT.

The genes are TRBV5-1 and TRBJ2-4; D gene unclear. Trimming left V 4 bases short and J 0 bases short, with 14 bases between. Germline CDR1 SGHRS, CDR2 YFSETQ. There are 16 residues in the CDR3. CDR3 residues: CASSRQPDPAKNIQYF. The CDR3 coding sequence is TGCGCCAGCAGCCGCCAACCCGACCCAGCCAAAAACATTCAGTACTTC.

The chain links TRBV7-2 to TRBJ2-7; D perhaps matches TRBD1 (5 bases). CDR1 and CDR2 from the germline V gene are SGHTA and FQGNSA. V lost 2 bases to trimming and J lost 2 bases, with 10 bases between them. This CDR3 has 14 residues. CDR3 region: CASSLMRTTYEQYF. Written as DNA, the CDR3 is TGTGCCAGCAGCTTAATGCGGACAACCTACGAGCAGTACTTC. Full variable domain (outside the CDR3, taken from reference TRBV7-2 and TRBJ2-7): GAGVSQSPSNKVTEKGKDVELRCDPISGHTALYWYRQSLGQGLEFLIYFQGNSAPDKSGLPSDRFSAERTGGSVSTLTIQRTQQEDSAVYLCASSLMRTTYEQYFGPGTRLTVT.

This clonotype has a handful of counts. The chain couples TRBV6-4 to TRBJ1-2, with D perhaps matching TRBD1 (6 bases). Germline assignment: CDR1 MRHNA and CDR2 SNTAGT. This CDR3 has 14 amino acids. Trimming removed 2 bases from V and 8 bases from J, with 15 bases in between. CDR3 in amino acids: CASSDRGGSEGYTF. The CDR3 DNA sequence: TGTGCCAGCAGTGACAGGGGGGGTTCGGAAGGCTACACCTTC.

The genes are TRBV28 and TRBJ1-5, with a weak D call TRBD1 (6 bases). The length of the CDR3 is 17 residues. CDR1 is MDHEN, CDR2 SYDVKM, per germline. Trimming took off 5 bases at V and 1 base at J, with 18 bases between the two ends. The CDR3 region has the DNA TGTGCCAGCAGTCAAGGTAGGGGGGGCGGAAGCAATCAGCCCCAGCATTTT. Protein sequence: CASSQGRGGGSNQPQHF.

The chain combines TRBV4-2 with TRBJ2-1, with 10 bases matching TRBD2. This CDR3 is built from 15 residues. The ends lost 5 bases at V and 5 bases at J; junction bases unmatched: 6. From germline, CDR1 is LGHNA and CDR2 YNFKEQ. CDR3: CASSEREGRDNEQFF. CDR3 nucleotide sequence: TGTGCCAGCAGCGAGCGGGAGGGAAGGGACAATGAGCAGTTCTTC.

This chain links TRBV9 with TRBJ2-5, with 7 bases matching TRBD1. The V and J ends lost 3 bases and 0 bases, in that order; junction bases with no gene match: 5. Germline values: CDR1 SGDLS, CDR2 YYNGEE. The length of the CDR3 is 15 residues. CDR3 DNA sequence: TGTGCCAGCAGCGACCGGGACAGTCACCAAGAGACCCAGTACTTC. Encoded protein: CASSDRDSHQETQYF.

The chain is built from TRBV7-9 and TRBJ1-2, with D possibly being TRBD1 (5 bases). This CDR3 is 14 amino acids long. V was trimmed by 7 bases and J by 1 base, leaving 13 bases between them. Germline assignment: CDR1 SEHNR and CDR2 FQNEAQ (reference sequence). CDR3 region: CASTRGVLNYGYTF. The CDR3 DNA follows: TGTGCCAGCACCAGAGGGGTACTTAACTATGGCTACACCTTC.

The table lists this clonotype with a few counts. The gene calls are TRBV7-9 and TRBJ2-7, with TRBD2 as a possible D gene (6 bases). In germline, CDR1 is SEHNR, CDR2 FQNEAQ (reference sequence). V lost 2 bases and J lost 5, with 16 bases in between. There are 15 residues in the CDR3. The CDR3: CASSLSRGIVDEQYF. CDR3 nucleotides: TGTGCCAGCAGCTTAAGTCGCGGGATCGTGGACGAGCAGTACTTC.

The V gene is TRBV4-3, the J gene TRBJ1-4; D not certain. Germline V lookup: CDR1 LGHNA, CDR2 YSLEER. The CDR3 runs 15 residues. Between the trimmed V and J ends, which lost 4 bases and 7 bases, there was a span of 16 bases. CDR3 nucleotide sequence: TGCGCCAGCAGCCCCGGCGGAGCAACCTTTGAAAAACTGTTTTTT. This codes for CASSPGGATFEKLFF.

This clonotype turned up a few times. The CDR3 bases are TGTGCCAGCAGCCCCGCAAGGGGGCAGGGAGGAGGCGGGGAGCTGTTTTTT. This sequence encodes CASSPARGQGGGGELFF. The chain uses TRBV12-3 or TRBV12-4 and TRBJ2-2, with D perhaps matching TRBD1 (7 bases). This CDR3 is built from 17 residues. The ends were cut back, 6 bases at V and 7 bases at J, with 24 bases in the middle.